What follows is one TCR beta chain and its context. This entry belongs to a study of blood T cell repertoires in COVID-19. Study context: Samples taken during acute and convalescent COVID-19 were collected in the United States, Italy and Spain. T cells, B-cell-depleted T cells, or PBMCs provided the cDNA or gDNA that served as material.

Source study methods: How many nucleated cells were present was estimated from reference gene primer amplification. The table came from immunoSEQ multiplex PCR; TCRdb's copy has only in-frame clones and leaves some out. From that table come the V and J calls and clone size; the DNA was used to work out D and trimming. The table lists about 110,000 clones, under 80% of them singletons, with about 20% in the top ten. This CDR3 spans 15 amino acids. The V segment lost 4 bases and the J segment 5 bases; nucleotides outside the gene matches: 5. Germline CDR1 MNHNY, CDR2 SVGAGI (reference sequence). The chain employs TRBV6-6 and TRBJ1-6; 7 nucleotides agree with TRBD1. Sequenced: peripheral blood. This sequence was found in a man in his sixties or seventies with active or convalescent COVID-19. The CDR3 loop reads CASSFRDRNNSPLHF. DNA of the CDR3: TGTGCCAGCAGTTTCCGGGACAGAAATAATTCACCCCTCCACTTT.